At least ten counts were recorded for the clone carrying this T cell receptor (beta chain). Trimming took 2 bases from V and 9 from J; bases not matched to a gene: 10. Per the germline V gene, CDR1 is LGHNA and CDR2 is YNFKEQ. The CDR3 consists of 17 residues. The record originates from a study of low-dose radiotherapy and immunotherapy resistance in tumors. Primers used for first-strand cDNA, a TRAV- and TRBV-specific set, covered both alpha and beta chains. With a V-primer adapter and a constant-region primer, TCRs were amplified for about 20 PCR cycles. TCRdb ran MiXCR on the reads and lists one entry per CDR3 protein. The sample has 95,000 to 100,000 distinct CDR3 sequences, roughly 20% seen once. Time point reported: after trial treatment. Treatment denoted: LDRT plus nivolumab, ipilimumab, low-dose cyclophosphamide and aspirin (RACIN trial). Along with nivolumab and ipilimumab, donors received aspirin, low-dose cyclophosphamide and low-dose radiotherapy.

The chain joins TRBV4-2 to TRBJ2-1, with TRBD2 matching over 13 bases. The sequences come from PBMCs, collected after low-dose radiotherapy plus immunotherapy. This sequence was found in a male donor with prostate cancer. CDR3 loop: CASSQLLAGGRAGEQFF. Here the CDR3 DNA reads TGTGCCAGCAGCCAATTACTAGCGGGGGGGCGAGCGGGTGAGCAGTTCTTC.